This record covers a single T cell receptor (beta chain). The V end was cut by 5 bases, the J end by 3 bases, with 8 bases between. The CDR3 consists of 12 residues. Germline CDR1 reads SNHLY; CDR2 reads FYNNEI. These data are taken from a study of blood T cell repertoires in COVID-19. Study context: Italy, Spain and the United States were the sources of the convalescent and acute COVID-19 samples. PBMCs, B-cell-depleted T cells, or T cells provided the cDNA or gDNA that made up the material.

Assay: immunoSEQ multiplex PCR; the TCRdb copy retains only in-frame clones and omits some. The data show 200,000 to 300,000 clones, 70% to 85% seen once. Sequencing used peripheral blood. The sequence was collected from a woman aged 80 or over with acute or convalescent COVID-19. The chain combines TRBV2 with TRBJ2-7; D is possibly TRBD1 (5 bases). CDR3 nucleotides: TGTGCCAGCAGTTTACAGGACTACGAGCAGTACTTC. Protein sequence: CASSLQDYEQYF.